Below are 15 T cell receptor beta chains sequenced from a single sample in a study of blood T cells in healthy people across ages. Using a J-beta primer mix together with a sample-barcoded 5' primer, a second PCR was run for about 6 to 12 cycles. Using its own MiXCR run on the 5' RACE reads, TCRdb lists one record per CDR3 protein. The table includes 550,000 to 800,000 distinct CDR3 sequences, roughly 30% detected once. Sequencing used blood. These receptors all stem from a woman aged 80 or over in good health.

This clonotype turned up a few times. The chain combines TRBV6-5 with TRBJ1-2, with TRBD1 matching over 10 bases. J lost 7 bases, V lost 5 bases, and 13 bases had no gene match. Germline-derived CDR1 and CDR2 are MNHEY and SVGAGI. This CDR3 is 16 amino acids long. The CDR3 sequence: CASSRKADRDRGGYTF. DNA for the CDR3: TGTGCCAGCAGTCGTAAGGCGGACCGGGACAGGGGTGGCTACACCTTC.

The J gene is TRBJ2-7, the V gene TRBV6-6, with TRBD1 identical over 7 bases. Trimming cost V 6 bases and J 3 bases; bases outside gene matches: 5. In germline, CDR1 is MNHNY, CDR2 SVGAGI (reference sequence). This CDR3 is 13 amino acids long. Here the CDR3 DNA reads TGTGCCAGCAGGAGGGGGCAGGGCTACGAGCAGTACTTC. It yields the protein CASRRGQGYEQYF.

The chain recombines TRBV20-1 with TRBJ1-1; possibly TRBD1 for D (6 bases). CDR1 and CDR2 (germline): DFQATT, SNEGSKA (reference sequence). Trimming removed 0 bases from V and 0 bases from J, with 8 bases in between. The CDR3 has 14 amino acids. The CDR3 spells CSARDQGMNTEAFF. In DNA, the CDR3 is TGCAGTGCTAGAGATCAGGGGATGAACACTGAAGCTTTCTTT.

The chain uses TRBV7-8 and TRBJ2-1; tentatively, D is TRBD1 (5 bases). The V gene lost 5 bases and the J gene lost 4 bases, with 18 bases spanning the gap. Germline loops: CDR1 SGHVS, CDR2 FQNEAQ. The CDR3 spans 16 residues. The CDR3 is CASSLRLVRGYNEQFF. In nucleotides, the CDR3 is TGTGCCAGCAGCCTCCGGCTAGTAAGGGGATACAATGAGCAGTTCTTC.

This clonotype was detected ten times or more. This chain links TRBV6-1 with TRBJ2-7, with 9 bases that match TRBD2. Per germline, CDR1 MNHNS and CDR2 SASEGT. J was trimmed by 0 bases and V by 5 bases; bases with no gene match: 17. This CDR3 spans 19 amino acids. The CDR3 DNA follows: TGTGCCAGCAGTCCAAGGGGGCTAGCGGGGTATACTGTCTCCTACGAGCAGTACTTC. Translating gives CASSPRGLAGYTVSYEQYF.

V usage is TRBV7-9 and J usage is TRBJ1-1; tentatively, D is TRBD1 (6 bases). Deletions cut 3 bases from V and 4 bases from J, with 12 bases between. The CDR3 covers 14 residues. Germline CDR1 SEHNR, CDR2 FQNEAQ (reference sequence). As DNA, the CDR3 is TGTGCCAGCAGCTTTTTTCAGGGGACCACTGAAGCTTTCTTT. Amino acid sequence: CASSFFQGTTEAFF. The full variable domain, rest sourced from reference TRBV7-9 and TRBJ1-1, is DTGVSQNPRHKITKRGQNVTFRCDPISEHNRLYWYRQTLGQGPEFLTYFQNEAQLEKSRLLSDRFSAERPKGSFSTLEIQRTEQGDSAMYLCASSFFQGTTEAFFGQGTRLTVV.

The chain uses TRBV30 and TRBJ1-4, with D possibly TRBD1 on 6 matching bases. Trimming pared 0 bases from V and 8 bases from J, leaving 13 bases between. There are 14 residues in the CDR3. Germline CDR1 and CDR2: GTSNPN and SVGIG (reference sequence). The CDR3 DNA is TGTGCCTGGAGTGTTCCGGGGGCGCGAGAAAAACTGTTTTTT. Protein: CAWSVPGAREKLFF.

At least ten counts were recorded for this clonotype. The chain couples TRBV15 to TRBJ1-4; weak D call: TRBD1 (5 bases). V lost 0 bases to trimming and J lost 0 bases, with 8 bases between them. The CDR3 is 16 amino acids. Per germline, CDR1 LNHNV and CDR2 YYDKDF (reference sequence). Written as DNA, the CDR3 is TGTGCCACCAGCAGAGAACAGGTTGCAACTAATGAAAAACTGTTTTTT. Translating it yields CATSREQVATNEKLFF.

This clonotype was detected ten times or more. The V call is TRBV20-1, the J call TRBJ2-1, with D tentatively TRBD1 or TRBD2 (5 bases each). Germline V gives CDR1 DFQATT, CDR2 SNEGSKA (reference sequence). Trimming shortened V by 3 bases and J by 5 bases, and 5 bases separated the two germline ends. The length of the CDR3 is 11 residues. CDR3 in DNA: TGCAGTGCTAGGGGACACAATGAGCAGTTCTTC. Amino acids: CSARGHNEQFF.

This clonotype was seen at least ten times. J is TRBJ2-3 and V is TRBV9, with D unresolved. The CDR3 runs to 13 residues. The ends were cut back, 4 bases at V and 0 bases at J, with 6 bases in the middle. Germline V gene lookup returns CDR1 SGDLS and CDR2 YYNGEE. As DNA, the CDR3 is TGTGCCAGCAGCATGCCTAGCACAGATACGCAGTATTTT. Its translation: CASSMPSTDTQYF.

In the case of this clonotype: Being one base from a much bigger clone, this may be a read error. Without the conserved terminal phenylalanine or tryptophan, this CDR3 likely stems from a read error. The rearrangement links TRBV12-3 or TRBV12-4 to TRBJ2-3, with unresolved D. V was clipped by 3 bases and J by 0 bases, with 10 bases between them. The CDR3 runs to 15 residues. CDR3 DNA: TGTGCCAGCAGTTTCTTCGTTTCTAGCACAGATACGCAGTATTCT. Translating gives CASSFFVSSTDTQYS.

About this clonotype itself: A much larger clone sits a single nucleotide away, making a read error possible. This chain links TRBV12-3 or TRBV12-4 with TRBJ1-2; D is perhaps TRBD1 (6 bases). The CDR3 totals 13 residues. CDR3 nucleotides: TGTGCCAGCAGTCCCGCTCAGGGGAGGGGCTTCACCTTC. This codes for CASSPAQGRGFTF.

Remarks on this clonotype: Being one base from a much bigger clone, this may be a read error. The chain recombines TRBV18 with TRBJ2-5; TRBD2 is a possible D gene (5 bases). Trimming took 1 base from V and 5 from J, leaving 11 bases between them. CDR1 is KGHSH, CDR2 LQKENI, per germline. The CDR3 has 14 residues. The CDR3 here is CASSPLRARETQYF. CDR3 bases: TGTGCCAGCTCACCACTGCGGGCCCGGGAGACCCAGTACTTC.

This chain joins TRBV7-9 and TRBJ2-4; D possibly corresponds to TRBD2 (6 bases). The end of the DNA is better explained by TRBJ2-7, so the J call may be wrong. The V gene's germline CDR1 is SEHNR and CDR2 FQNEAQ (reference sequence). The CDR3 totals 15 residues. The CDR3 loop reads CASSSGGDGAYEQYF. CDR3 coding DNA: TGTGCCAGCAGCTCGGGCGGGGACGGGGCCTACGAGCAGTACTTC.

This chain joins TRBV7-9 and TRBJ2-5; D is perhaps TRBD1 or TRBD2 (5 bases each). V lost 5 bases, J lost 0 bases, and 16 bases lay in between. The CDR3 extends over 16 amino acids. Germline assignment: CDR1 SEHNR and CDR2 FQNEAQ (reference sequence). CDR3 loop: CASSAGTAINQETQYF. Written as DNA, the CDR3 is TGTGCCAGCAGCGCAGGGACCGCGATCAACCAAGAGACCCAGTACTTC. Supplemented by reference TRBV7-9 and TRBJ2-5, the full variable domain reads DTGVSQNPRHKITKRGQNVTFRCDPISEHNRLYWYRQTLGQGPEFLTYFQNEAQLEKSRLLSDRFSAERPKGSFSTLEIQRTEQGDSAMYLCASSAGTAINQETQYFGPGTRLLVL.